Presented here are 29 T cell receptor beta chains from one specimen sequenced in a study of shared T cell receptors in the human thymus (dated by TCRdb to the early 2020s). Receptor libraries were prepared by the immunoSEQ multiplex PCR assay. TCRdb stores this immuneACCESS table with in-frame sequences only. Part of the clones is absent; in the studies checked, under half of the shortfall reflects unresolved V genes, and no reason is known for the rest. This sample comprises under 700,000 clones, about 84% of them detected only once. In total, the top ten clones hold roughly 0.013% of the sample. These data were likewise used in another study, on human thymus T cells.

The sequencing input was thymocytes. The receptor set was obtained from a boy under two years old with a congenital heart defect. Donor details come from another sample of the same person, matched by shared clones.

V usage is TRBV28 and J usage is TRBJ2-7, with 7 bases that match TRBD2. The CDR3 is made up of 17 amino acids. The junction had 20 bases not matched to a gene; V was cut back by 5 bases and J by 7 bases. CDR1 MDHEN and CDR2 SYDVKM come from the germline V gene. The CDR3 protein is CASSRKLAGVTAWEQYF. The CDR3 DNA sequence: TGTGCCAGCAGTCGGAAGTTGGCGGGAGTCACCGCGTGGGAGCAGTACTTC.

This chain connects TRBV6-5 to TRBJ1-1, with 7 nucleotides matching TRBD1. V was clipped by 6 bases and J by 0 bases; unmatched bases: 4. Germline V gene lookup returns CDR1 MNHEY and CDR2 SVGAGI. The CDR3 spans 14 residues. The CDR3 DNA reads as TGTGCCAGCAGCCAGGGACAGTTGAACACTGAAGCTTTCTTT. As protein: CASSQGQLNTEAFF.

The chain couples TRBV4-3 to TRBJ2-1, with D tentatively TRBD2 (6 bases). Trimming removed 1 base from V and 10 bases from J, with 26 bases in between. Germline CDR1 LGHNA, CDR2 YSLEER. The CDR3 totals 18 residues. CDR3 protein: CASSQGGAGTIASSEQFF. In DNA form, the CDR3 reads TGCGCCAGCAGCCAAGGAGGTGCGGGAACTATCGCCTCTTCGGAGCAGTTCTTC.

A single count supports this clone. The chain is built from TRBV28 and TRBJ2-1; 9 positions match TRBD2. Germline V gene sequence: CDR1 MDHEN, CDR2 SYDVKM. J was trimmed by 10 bases and V by 2 bases; bases with no gene match: 12. CDR3 size: 16 residues. CDR3 coding DNA: TGTGCCAGCAGTTTACGCGGGACTAGCAAGGCGGCGGAGCAGTTCTTC. It translates to CASSLRGTSKAAEQFF.

The V gene is TRBV1, the J gene TRBJ2-5; no check of the table's D call, TRBD1, against the DNA was made. TRBV1 is labeled a pseudogene. CDR3 length: 14 amino acids. The CDR3 DNA sequence: TGCACCAGCAGCCAAGACTCCCCAGGGGAGACCCAGTACTTC. Translation: CTSSQDSPGETQYF.

The chain joins TRBV5-4 to TRBJ2-1; 13 bases agree with TRBD2. The length of the CDR3 is 19 residues. Trimming removed 4 bases from V and 6 bases from J; junction bases left unmatched: 16. The V gene's germline CDR1 is SGHNT and CDR2 YYREEE (reference sequence). CDR3 bases: TGTGCCAGCAGCCAACCGGGACTAGCGGGACCCATGTTCGGCAATGAGCAGTTCTTC. Its protein product is CASSQPGLAGPMFGNEQFF.

The gene calls are TRBV14 and TRBJ2-1; a weak D match, TRBD2 (5 bases). V was pared by 3 bases and J by 9 bases, with 15 bases between. CDR1 is SGHDN, CDR2 FVKESK, per germline. The CDR3 is made up of 14 amino acids. The CDR3 region is CASSHGQEDGEQFF. The CDR3 DNA reads as TGTGCCAGCAGCCATGGGCAGGAGGACGGTGAGCAGTTCTTC.

The rearrangement uses TRBV27 and TRBJ2-3; 7 bases match TRBD1. Germline CDR1 MNHEY, CDR2 SMNVEV (reference sequence). CDR3 length: 16 residues. Trimming removed 2 bases from V and 2 bases from J; junction bases left unmatched: 7. This chain's CDR3 is CASSLTQGVYTDTQYF. The DNA for the CDR3 is TGTGCCAGCAGTTTAACCCAGGGGGTATACACAGATACGCAGTATTTT.

The chain has TRBV27 and TRBJ1-4; the match to TRBD1 covers 11 bases. Trimming took 5 bases from V and 0 from J; bases not matched to a gene: 14. Germline CDR1 and CDR2: MNHEY and SMNVEV (reference sequence). The CDR3 covers 20 residues. The chain's CDR3 is CASSHIIPGQGVATNEKLFF. The CDR3 nucleotides are TGTGCCAGCAGTCATATAATACCGGGACAGGGGGTTGCAACTAATGAAAAACTGTTTTTT.

The gene calls are TRBV7-4 and TRBJ2-7; possibly TRBD2 for D (5 bases). CDR3 length: 15 residues. CDR1 is SGHVT, CDR2 SQSDAQ, per germline. The V and J ends lost 5 bases and 5 bases respectively, with 19 bases between them. The CDR3 coding sequence is TGTGCCAGCAGCCCCAAAAGGGAGAACGGCCACGAGCAGTACTTC. This codes for CASSPKRENGHEQYF.

The sample holds one count of this clone. V gene TRBV10-3 combines with J gene TRBJ2-1; the D is unclear. Germline V gene lookup returns CDR1 ENHRY and CDR2 SYGVKD. The CDR3 has 15 residues. Trimming removed 8 bases at V and 0 bases at J, with 14 bases between. The CDR3 sequence is CAIPPAWSSYNEQFF. CDR3 in DNA: TGTGCCATCCCCCCCGCCTGGAGCTCCTACAATGAGCAGTTCTTC.

The chain has TRBV27 and TRBJ2-1; D is possibly TRBD2 (6 bases). Germline V lookup: CDR1 MNHEY, CDR2 SMNVEV (reference sequence). Trimming took off 6 bases at V and 2 bases at J, with 17 bases between the two ends. The CDR3 totals 16 residues. CDR3 loop: CASSPLRETPYNEQFF. The DNA for the CDR3 is TGTGCCAGCAGCCCCTTACGGGAGACCCCCTACAATGAGCAGTTCTTC.

The chain has TRBV27 and TRBJ2-3, with D possibly being TRBD2 (5 bases). Per germline, CDR1 MNHEY and CDR2 SMNVEV (reference sequence). The CDR3 extends over 18 amino acids. Trimming removed 3 bases from V and 0 bases from J, with 19 bases in between. The DNA of the CDR3 is TGTGCCAGCAGTTTTCCCCCCCGCGGGTACACTAGCACAGATACGCAGTATTTT. Its protein is CASSFPPRGYTSTDTQYF.

The V and J genes are TRBV9 and TRBJ2-3; a possible D gene is TRBD2 (7 bases). V was pared by 3 bases and J by 6 bases, with 17 bases between. This CDR3 region has 15 residues. Germline V gene data show CDR1 as SGDLS and CDR2 as YYNGEE. The chain's CDR3 is CASSAQGGGMDTQYF. DNA for the CDR3: TGTGCCAGCAGCGCACAGGGAGGGGGTATGGATACGCAGTATTTT.

The chain combines TRBV4-1 with TRBJ2-7, with 11 nucleotides matching TRBD2. Germline lookup yields CDR1 MGHRA and CDR2 YSYEKL. With V trimmed by 0 bases and J by 1 base, 11 bases remained unmatched. The CDR3 contains 19 residues. This chain's CDR3 is CASSQDKASGRYRSYEQYF. CDR3 bases: TGCGCCAGCAGCCAAGACAAGGCTAGCGGGAGGTATAGATCCTACGAGCAGTACTTC.

This clone was observed a handful of times. The chain is built from TRBV6-5 and TRBJ2-3; a weak D match, TRBD2 (6 bases). CDR3 length equals 14 residues. In germline, CDR1 is MNHEY, CDR2 SVGAGI. V was cut by 2 bases and J by 3 bases, with 9 bases left in between. The CDR3 sequence is CASSYGAGTDTQYF. The DNA for the CDR3 is TGTGCCAGCAGTTACGGGGCGGGAACAGATACGCAGTATTTT.

This clone was observed a single time. The chain joins TRBV4-2 to TRBJ2-7, with D uncertain. Germline CDR1 reads LGHNA; CDR2 reads YNFKEQ. The CDR3 is 13 amino acids. Trimming removed 0 bases at V and 3 bases at J, with 6 bases between. CDR3: CASSQDRGYEQYF. The CDR3 DNA reads TGTGCCAGCAGCCAAGATAGAGGCTACGAGCAGTACTTC.

V gene TRBV11-2 combines with J gene TRBJ2-7; 11 nucleotides line up with TRBD2. The CDR3 length is 16 residues. The germline V gene has CDR1 SGHAT and CDR2 FQNNGV. Losses at the gene ends were 6 bases for V and 7 bases for J; bases not matched to a gene: 14. This chain's CDR3 is CASSSLLAGVSGEQYF. The CDR3 nucleotides are TGTGCCAGCAGTTCCCTACTAGCGGGAGTTAGTGGAGAGCAGTACTTC.

The chain carries TRBV13 and TRBJ2-7; TRBD2 matches at 14 bases. Germline V gene data show CDR1 as PRHDT and CDR2 as FYEKMQ (reference sequence). The CDR3 sequence is 18 residues long. V gave up 5 bases and J gave up 5 bases; unmatched junction bases: 14. For the CDR3, the DNA is TGTGCCAGCAGCCAAGGACTAGCGGGAGGAATAAAGAATGACGAGCAGTACTTC. Its protein is CASSQGLAGGIKNDEQYF.

The rearrangement uses TRBV7-2 and TRBJ1-5; perhaps TRBD1 as D (5 bases). The CDR3 totals 13 residues. Between the trimmed V and J ends, which lost 3 bases and 11 bases, there was a span of 14 bases. Per the germline V gene, CDR1 is SGHTA and CDR2 is FQGNSA. The CDR3 reads CASSFLGGSAQHF. The CDR3 region has the DNA TGTGCCAGCAGCTTTTTGGGGGGGAGTGCCCAGCATTTT.

The rearrangement joins TRBV18 to TRBJ1-2; 7 bases are shared with TRBD1. J was trimmed by 5 bases and V by 6 bases; bases with no gene match: 6. This CDR3 is built from 13 residues. In germline, CDR1 is KGHSH, CDR2 LQKENI. The CDR3 DNA reads TGTGCCAGCTCGGACAGGCCCCATTATGGCTACACCTTC. Its protein product is CASSDRPHYGYTF.

This chain uses TRBV7-9 with TRBJ2-7, with 9 nucleotides matching TRBD1. The CDR3 covers 14 residues. Germline values: CDR1 SEHNR, CDR2 FQNEAQ (reference sequence). V shed 4 bases, J shed 1 base, and the junction held 2 bases outside the gene matches. The CDR3 spells CASSSGTGSYEQYF. CDR3 coding DNA: TGTGCCAGCAGCTCAGGGACAGGGTCCTACGAGCAGTACTTC.

This chain uses TRBV11-2 with TRBJ2-2, with no clear D. The length of the CDR3 is 13 residues. Germline V CDR1 and CDR2: SGHAT, FQNNGV. V lost 5 bases and J 5 bases, leaving 9 bases between the germline ends. CDR3 sequence (DNA): TGTGCCAGCAGCCCGGCCGGGACCGGGGAGCTGTTTTTT. Protein: CASSPAGTGELFF.

This clone was observed a few times. The chain recombines TRBV7-8 with TRBJ2-2, with a possible D match to TRBD1 (5 bases). The V gene's germline CDR1 is SGHVS and CDR2 FQNEAQ. The length of the CDR3 is 14 residues. Trimming pared 3 bases from V and 7 bases from J, leaving 12 bases between. The CDR3 DNA is TGTGCCAGCAGCTTTCTCAGGGAATACGGGGAGCTGTTTTTT. It encodes CASSFLREYGELFF.

CDR3 sequence (DNA): TGTGCCAGCAGCCCGAAGACAGGATCGAGCAATCAGCCCCAGCATTTT. Translating it yields CASSPKTGSSNQPQHF. This chain links TRBV4-2 with TRBJ1-5, with D possibly being TRBD1 (6 bases). V lost 4 bases and J 1 base, leaving 14 bases between the germline ends. CDR1 is LGHNA, CDR2 YNFKEQ, per germline. This CDR3 contains 16 residues.

The rearrangement joins TRBV5-4 to TRBJ2-1, with D hard to call. Between the trimmed V and J ends, which lost 1 base and 0 bases, there was a span of 11 bases. The CDR3 sequence is 16 residues long. CDR1 is SGHNT, CDR2 YYREEE, per germline (reference sequence). This chain's CDR3 is CASSLTSASSYNEQFF. In DNA form, the CDR3 reads TGTGCCAGCAGCTTGACGTCTGCGAGCTCCTACAATGAGCAGTTCTTC.

This clone was seen more than once but under ten times. The rearrangement uses TRBV5-4 and TRBJ2-1; 10 bases map to TRBD1. Germline V gene data show CDR1 as SGHNT and CDR2 as YYREEE (reference sequence). This CDR3 has 15 amino acids. With 4 bases clipped from V and 9 bases from J, the junction kept 10 bases outside the gene matches. The CDR3 sequence is CASSRRTGGFGEQFF. The CDR3 nucleotides are TGTGCCAGCAGCCGAAGGACAGGGGGTTTCGGTGAGCAGTTCTTC.

V and J are TRBV11-2 and TRBJ2-7; D may be TRBD1 (5 bases). This CDR3 has 13 amino acids. Trimming pared 4 bases from V and 4 bases from J, leaving 11 bases between. Per the germline V gene, CDR1 is SGHAT and CDR2 is FQNNGV. The CDR3 reads CASSSGRAYEQYF. CDR3 DNA sequence: TGTGCCAGCAGCTCAGGCAGGGCTTACGAGCAGTACTTC. The variable domain in full, with the rest retrieved from reference TRBV11-2 and TRBJ2-7, is EAGVAQSPRYKIIEKRQSVAFWCNPISGHATLYWYQQILGQGPKLLIQFQNNGVVDDSQLPKDRFSAERLKGVDSTLKIQPAKLEDSAVYLCASSSGRAYEQYFGPGTRLTVT.

The genes are TRBV4-1 and TRBJ2-3; 7 nucleotides match TRBD2. Germline V gene data show CDR1 as MGHRA and CDR2 as YSYEKL. V lost 0 bases, J lost 6 bases, and 9 bases stayed unmatched. This CDR3 is built from 16 residues. The CDR3 protein is CASSQDEAGAGDTQYF. The CDR3 region has the DNA TGCGCCAGCAGCCAAGACGAGGCGGGAGCTGGGGATACGCAGTATTTT.